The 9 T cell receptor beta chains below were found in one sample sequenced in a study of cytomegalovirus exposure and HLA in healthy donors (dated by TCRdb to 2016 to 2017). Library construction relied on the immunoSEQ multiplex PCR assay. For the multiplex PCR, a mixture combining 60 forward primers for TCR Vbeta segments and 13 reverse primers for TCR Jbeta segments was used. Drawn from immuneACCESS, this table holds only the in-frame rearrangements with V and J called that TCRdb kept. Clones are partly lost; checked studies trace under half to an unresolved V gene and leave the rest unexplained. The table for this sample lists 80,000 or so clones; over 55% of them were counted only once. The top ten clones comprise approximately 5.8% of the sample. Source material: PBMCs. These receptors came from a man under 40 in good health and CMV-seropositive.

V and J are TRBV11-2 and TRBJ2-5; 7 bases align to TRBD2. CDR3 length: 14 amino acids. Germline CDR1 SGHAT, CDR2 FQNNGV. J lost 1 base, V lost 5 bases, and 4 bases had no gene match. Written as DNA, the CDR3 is TGTGCCAGCAGCCGAACTAGCGCCCAAGAGACCCAGTACTTC. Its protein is CASSRTSAQETQYF.

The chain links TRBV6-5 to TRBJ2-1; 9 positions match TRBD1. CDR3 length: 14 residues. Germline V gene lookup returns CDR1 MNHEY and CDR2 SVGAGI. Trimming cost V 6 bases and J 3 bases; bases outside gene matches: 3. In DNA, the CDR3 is TGTGCCAGCAGAACAGGGGGCCTCTACAATGAGCAGTTCTTC. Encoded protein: CASRTGGLYNEQFF.

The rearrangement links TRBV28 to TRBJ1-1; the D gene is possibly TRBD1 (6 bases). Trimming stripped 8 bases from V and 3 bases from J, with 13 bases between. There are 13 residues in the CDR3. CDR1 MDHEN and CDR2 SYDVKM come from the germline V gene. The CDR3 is CASSSGGYTEAFF. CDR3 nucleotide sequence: TGTGCCAGCTCGTCGGGGGGCTACACTGAAGCTTTCTTT.

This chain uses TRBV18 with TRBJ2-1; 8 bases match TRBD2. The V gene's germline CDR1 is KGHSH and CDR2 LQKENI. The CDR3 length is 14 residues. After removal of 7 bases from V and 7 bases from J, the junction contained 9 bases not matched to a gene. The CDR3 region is CASLTSSGPNEQFF. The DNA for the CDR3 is TGTGCCAGCTTGACTTCTAGCGGGCCTAATGAGCAGTTCTTC.

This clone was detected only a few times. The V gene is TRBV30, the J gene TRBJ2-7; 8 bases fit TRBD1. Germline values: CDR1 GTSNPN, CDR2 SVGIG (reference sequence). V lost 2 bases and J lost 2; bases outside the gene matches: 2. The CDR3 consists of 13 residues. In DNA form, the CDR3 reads TGTGCCTGGAGTAAGGACAGGGCCTACGAGCAGTACTTC. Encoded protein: CAWSKDRAYEQYF.

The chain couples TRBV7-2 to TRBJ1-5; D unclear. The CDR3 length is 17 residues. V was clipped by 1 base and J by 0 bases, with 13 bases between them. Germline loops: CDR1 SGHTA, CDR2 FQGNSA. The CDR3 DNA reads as TGTGCCAGCAGCTTAGACGTTCGCAGAAATAGCAATCAGCCCCAGCATTTT. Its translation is CASSLDVRRNSNQPQHF. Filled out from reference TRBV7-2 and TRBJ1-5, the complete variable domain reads GAGVSQSPSNKVTEKGKDVELRCDPISGHTALYWYRQSLGQGLEFLIYFQGNSAPDKSGLPSDRFSAERTGGSVSTLTIQRTQQEDSAVYLCASSLDVRRNSNQPQHFGDGTRLSIL.

The DNA for the CDR3 is TGCGCCAGCAGCCAAGAAAAGGGACAGGGGCAAAGGGGCTACACCTTC. Its translation is CASSQEKGQGQRGYTF. This rearrangement joins TRBV4-3 to TRBJ1-2; TRBD1 agrees at 10 bases. This CDR3 contains 16 residues. V was pared by 0 bases and J by 8 bases, with 9 bases of the junction left unmatched. Germline V gene data show CDR1 as LGHNA and CDR2 as YSLEER.

The CDR3 region has the DNA TGCGCCAGCAGCTTGATGGGGAGGAGTAACTATGGCTACACCTTC. As protein: CASSLMGRSNYGYTF. This chain joins TRBV5-1 and TRBJ1-2, with D hard to call. In germline, CDR1 is SGHRS, CDR2 YFSETQ. Trimming took off 1 base at V and 1 base at J, with 11 bases between the two ends. The CDR3 runs to 15 residues.

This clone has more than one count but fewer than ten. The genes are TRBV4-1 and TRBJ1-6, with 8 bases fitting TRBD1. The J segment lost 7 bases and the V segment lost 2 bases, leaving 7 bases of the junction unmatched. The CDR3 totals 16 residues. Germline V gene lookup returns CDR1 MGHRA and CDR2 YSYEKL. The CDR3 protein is CASSQRDRGGNSPLHF. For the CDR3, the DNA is TGCGCCAGCAGCCAACGCGACAGGGGTGGGAATTCACCCCTCCACTTT.